The 31 T cell receptor beta chains below were found in one sample sequenced in a study of cytomegalovirus exposure and HLA in healthy donors. Amplification used 60 Vbeta primers and 13 Jbeta primers. The assay was immunoSEQ multiplex PCR, and TCRdb's table has in-frame clones only and misses some. The sample has 140,000 to 150,000 clones, approximately 80% seen once. The source material was PBMCs. These receptors originate from a female donor in good health and CMV-seronegative.

V is TRBV28 and J is TRBJ1-1; D unresolved. Germline V gene sequence: CDR1 MDHEN, CDR2 SYDVKM. The CDR3 totals 13 residues. Deletions cut 7 bases from V and 1 base from J, with 10 bases between. As DNA, the CDR3 is TGTGCCAGCACATTGAGTGGGAACACTGAAGCTTTCTTT. It is translated as CASTLSGNTEAFF.

This clone has a handful of counts. The chain uses TRBV5-1 and TRBJ1-1, with 7 bases matching TRBD1. The V gene end was trimmed by 2 bases and the J gene end by 1 base; junction bases not matched to a gene: 5. CDR3 size: 15 residues. Germline values: CDR1 SGHRS, CDR2 YFSETQ. In nucleotides, the CDR3 is TGCGCCAGCAGCTTTAGGACAGGTCAGAACACTGAAGCTTTCTTT. Its translation: CASSFRTGQNTEAFF.

The chain combines TRBV7-8 with TRBJ2-1; 7 bases align to TRBD2. Germline V gene data show CDR1 as SGHVS and CDR2 as FQNEAQ. V lost 6 bases and J lost 7; bases outside the gene matches: 3. CDR3 length: 12 residues. CDR3 residues: CASRISGNEQFF. The CDR3 DNA reads as TGTGCCAGCAGGATTAGCGGGAATGAGCAGTTCTTC.

The table lists this clone with a count of one. The chain carries TRBV28 and TRBJ2-5; D is possibly TRBD1 (6 bases). Trimming took off 4 bases at V and 4 bases at J, with 16 bases between the two ends. The CDR3 loop spans 15 amino acids. Germline values: CDR1 MDHEN, CDR2 SYDVKM. The CDR3 region is CASSSPAGAGETQYF. Written as DNA, the CDR3 is TGTGCCAGCAGTTCACCCGCAGGGGCGGGAGAGACCCAGTACTTC.

The rearrangement uses TRBV6-5 and TRBJ1-2; TRBD1 agrees at 8 bases. The CDR3 is 15 residues long. Germline assignment: CDR1 MNHEY and CDR2 SVGAGI. After removal of 6 bases from V and 3 bases from J, the junction contained 9 bases not matched to a gene. The CDR3 coding sequence is TGTGCCAGCAGGGCCGGACAGGGAATTCACTATGGCTACACCTTC. This encodes CASRAGQGIHYGYTF.

V gene TRBV29-1 combines with J gene TRBJ1-1; a possible D gene is TRBD1 (6 bases). Germline V gene data show CDR1 as SQVTM and CDR2 as ANQGSEA. Trimming cost V 7 bases and J 0 bases, with 9 bases left between them. CDR3 length equals 12 residues. The CDR3 coding sequence is TGCAGCGGGACAGTTATGAACACTGAAGCTTTCTTT. Its translation: CSGTVMNTEAFF.

The genes are TRBV15 and TRBJ1-2; a weak D match, TRBD1 (6 bases). The CDR3 is 13 residues long. The V gene lost 10 bases and the J gene lost 8 bases, with 20 bases spanning the gap. Germline values: CDR1 LNHNV, CDR2 YYDKDF (reference sequence). The CDR3 sequence: CAIGYRAGRGYTF. Written as DNA, the CDR3 is TGTGCCATCGGATACAGGGCCGGACGGGGCTACACCTTC. Full variable domain (outside the CDR3, taken from reference TRBV15 and TRBJ1-2): DAMVIQNPRYQVTQFGKPVTLSCSQTLNHNVMYWYQQKSSQAPKLLFHYYDKDFNNEADTPDNFQSRRPNTSFCFLDIRSPGLGDTAMYLCAIGYRAGRGYTFGSGTRLTVV.

V usage is TRBV6-1 and J usage is TRBJ1-2; the match to TRBD1 covers 7 bases. In germline, CDR1 is MNHNS, CDR2 SASEGT. V shed 5 bases and J 6 bases; nucleotides not matched to a gene: 12. There are 15 residues in the CDR3. The CDR3 bases are TGTGCCAGCAGTTCCCTAAAACAGGGGAGCGATGGCTACACCTTC. Its protein is CASSSLKQGSDGYTF.

This chain connects TRBV10-2 to TRBJ2-7; the match to TRBD2 covers 10 bases. The CDR3 sequence is 13 residues long. Per the germline V gene, CDR1 is WSHSY and CDR2 is SAAADI. Germline trimming cut 10 bases from V and 2 bases from J; bases unmatched to any gene: 5. The chain's CDR3 is CATRTSGAYEQYF. In nucleotides, the CDR3 is TGCGCCACCCGGACTAGCGGAGCCTACGAGCAGTACTTC.

The chain carries TRBV27 and TRBJ2-3, with a possible D match to TRBD2 (6 bases). The germline V gene encodes CDR1 MNHEY and CDR2 SMNVEV (reference sequence). This CDR3 has 14 residues. V dropped 5 bases and J dropped 0 bases, with 9 bases sitting between them. This CDR3 reads CASSAGSSTDTQYF. As DNA, the CDR3 is TGTGCCAGCAGTGCGGGGTCTAGCACAGATACGCAGTATTTT.

This chain links TRBV4-2 with TRBJ2-7; D may be TRBD2 (6 bases). V gave up 0 bases and J gave up 2 bases, with 17 bases separating them. The CDR3 runs to 17 residues. Germline-derived CDR1 and CDR2 are LGHNA and YNFKEQ. Here the CDR3 reads CASSQEDGAGFAYEQYF. The CDR3 nucleotides are TGTGCCAGCAGCCAAGAAGACGGGGCGGGATTCGCCTACGAGCAGTACTTC.

This clone was detected only a few times. V and J are TRBV28 and TRBJ2-7, with unresolved D. V was clipped by 4 bases and J by 2 bases, with 15 bases between them. Germline V gene lookup returns CDR1 MDHEN and CDR2 SYDVKM. This CDR3 comprises 15 residues. The CDR3 DNA follows: TGTGCCAGCAGTTCCCCCGCAAAAGGAGCCTACGAGCAGTACTTC. Protein: CASSSPAKGAYEQYF.

V gene TRBV28 combines with J gene TRBJ2-3; 9 nucleotides agree with TRBD2. Looked up from germline, CDR1 is MDHEN and CDR2 is SYDVKM. This CDR3 comprises 15 residues. Germline trimming cut 3 bases from V and 3 bases from J; bases unmatched to any gene: 4. The DNA for the CDR3 is TGTGCCAGCAGTTTTCAGACTAGCGGTACAGATACGCAGTATTTT. Its translation: CASSFQTSGTDTQYF.

The rearrangement uses TRBV2 and TRBJ2-7, with D unresolved. Per the germline V gene, CDR1 is SNHLY and CDR2 is FYNNEI. V lost 6 bases and J 2 bases, leaving 5 bases between the germline ends. The CDR3 is 11 residues long. CDR3 sequence (DNA): TGTGCCAGCAGCCTAACCTACGAGCAGTACTTC. Amino acid sequence: CASSLTYEQYF.

The chain has TRBV27 and TRBJ2-3, with 11 bases aligning to TRBD2. This CDR3 is 15 amino acids long. CDR1 is MNHEY and CDR2 is SMNVEV in the germline V gene (reference sequence). V shed 5 bases, J shed 8 bases, and the junction held 9 bases outside the gene matches. CDR3 amino acids: CASSRNSGGGATQYF. The CDR3 DNA follows: TGTGCCAGCAGTAGGAATAGCGGGGGGGGAGCTACGCAGTATTTT.

The chain joins TRBV7-8 to TRBJ2-3, with TRBD2 matching 8 bases. CDR1 SGHVS and CDR2 FQNEAQ come from the germline V gene. Losses at the gene ends were 2 bases for V and 4 bases for J; bases not matched to a gene: 8. This CDR3 contains 16 residues. The CDR3 DNA sequence: TGTGCCAGCAGCTTATCCCCGGGACTAGGTCCAGATACGCAGTATTTT. This translates into CASSLSPGLGPDTQYF.

The chain has TRBV5-4 and TRBJ1-2; maybe TRBD1 (5 bases). The CDR3 runs to 12 residues. Germline V gene lookup returns CDR1 SGHNT and CDR2 YYREEE (reference sequence). V lost 1 base, J lost 4 bases, and 5 bases lay in between. In nucleotides, the CDR3 is TGTGCCAGCAGCTTGACAGGCTATGGCTACACCTTC. Its translation: CASSLTGYGYTF.

The genes are TRBV11-3 and TRBJ2-1; weak D call: TRBD1 (5 bases). This CDR3 contains 19 residues. The germline V gene encodes CDR1 SGHNT and CDR2 YENEEA. Trimming removed 0 bases at V and 0 bases at J, with 18 bases between. The CDR3 spells CASSLDKMGSQGSYNEQFF. Written as DNA, the CDR3 is TGTGCCAGCAGCTTAGATAAAATGGGTAGTCAGGGCTCCTACAATGAGCAGTTCTTC.

The chain uses TRBV11-3 and TRBJ2-1; 8 nucleotides match TRBD2. V was clipped by 2 bases and J by 5 bases; unmatched bases: 5. Germline values: CDR1 SGHNT, CDR2 YENEEA. The CDR3 spans 15 residues. The CDR3 loop is CASSLRSGENNEQFF. The CDR3 bases are TGTGCCAGCAGCTTACGTAGCGGGGAGAACAATGAGCAGTTCTTC.

Only a few counts were recorded for this clone. The chain joins TRBV19 to TRBJ2-1; TRBD1 aligns across 8 bases. The germline CDR1 and CDR2 sequences are LNHDA and SQIVND (reference sequence). J was trimmed by 4 bases and V by 8 bases; bases with no gene match: 4. The CDR3 contains 13 residues. CDR3 DNA sequence: TGTGCCAGTTTAAGGACAGGGTACAATGAGCAGTTCTTC. Translated: CASLRTGYNEQFF.

The rearrangement links TRBV14 to TRBJ2-2; TRBD2 might be the D (6 bases). Per germline, CDR1 SGHDN and CDR2 FVKESK. This CDR3 has 14 residues. V was trimmed by 2 bases and J by 3 bases, leaving 7 bases between them. DNA for the CDR3: TGTGCCAGCAGCCAATGGGAGGACACCGGGGAGCTGTTTTTT. Amino acids: CASSQWEDTGELFF.

The V call is TRBV4-2, the J call TRBJ2-3; 7 bases map to TRBD2. With 5 bases clipped from V and 0 bases from J, the junction kept 8 bases outside the gene matches. Germline lookup yields CDR1 LGHNA and CDR2 YNFKEQ. This CDR3 spans 16 amino acids. CDR3 bases: TGTGCCAGCAGCACCCGGGACTACCCTAGCACAGATACGCAGTATTTT. As protein: CASSTRDYPSTDTQYF.

The chain employs TRBV28 and TRBJ1-6, with unresolved D. CDR3 length: 11 amino acids. From germline, CDR1 is MDHEN and CDR2 SYDVKM. V was shortened by 11 bases and J by 6 bases, with 8 bases between the two germline ends. This chain's CDR3 is CAPRVNSPLHF. Written as DNA, the CDR3 is TGTGCCCCCCGGGTTAATTCACCCCTCCACTTT.

The CDR3 spells CASSLGGGSEETQYF. The CDR3 DNA reads as TGCGCCAGCAGCTTGGGGGGCGGGAGTGAAGAGACCCAGTACTTC. The V gene is TRBV5-1, the J gene TRBJ2-5; 7 bases are a match to TRBD2. Looked up from germline, CDR1 is SGHRS and CDR2 is YFSETQ. The J segment lost 3 bases and the V segment lost 0 bases, leaving 5 bases of the junction unmatched. CDR3 size: 15 residues.

The chain is built from TRBV4-2 and TRBJ1-2, with 8 bases aligning to TRBD1. CDR1 and CDR2 (germline): LGHNA, YNFKEQ. V shed 0 bases, J shed 3 bases, and the junction held 6 bases outside the gene matches. The CDR3 totals 16 residues. CDR3 coding DNA: TGTGCCAGCAGCCAAGATTTTACAGGGGGACACTATGGCTACACCTTC. Its protein product is CASSQDFTGGHYGYTF.

The chain couples TRBV7-9 to TRBJ2-3, with a possible D match to TRBD1 (6 bases). CDR1 SEHNR and CDR2 FQNEAQ come from the germline V gene (reference sequence). The CDR3 is made up of 15 amino acids. V was cut by 5 bases and J by 5 bases, with 17 bases left in between. CDR3 bases: TGTGCCAGCAGCAGGTTAGGGGGTCCGCAAGATACGCAGTATTTT. Translation: CASSRLGGPQDTQYF.

The rearrangement joins TRBV9 to TRBJ1-2; D may be TRBD1 (6 bases). Per the germline V gene, CDR1 is SGDLS and CDR2 is YYNGEE. The CDR3 is 15 residues long. V was clipped by 0 bases and J by 6 bases, with 15 bases between them. The CDR3 DNA reads as TGTGCCAGCAGCGTAGCGTCAGGGGAAGGGAATGGCTACACCTTC. The encoded protein is CASSVASGEGNGYTF. The full variable domain, rest sourced from reference TRBV9 and TRBJ1-2, is DSGVTQTPKHLITATGQRVTLRCSPRSGDLSVYWYQQSLDQGLQFLIQYYNGEERAKGNILERFSAQQFPDLHSELNLSSLELGDSALYFCASSVASGEGNGYTFGSGTRLTVV.

The chain recombines TRBV2 with TRBJ2-3; the match to TRBD2 covers 10 bases. The CDR3 loop spans 15 amino acids. Germline lookup yields CDR1 SNHLY and CDR2 FYNNEI. V was pared by 8 bases and J by 5 bases, with 10 bases of the junction left unmatched. DNA for the CDR3: TGTGCCAGCCGACCCCAGCGGGAGGGGCGAGATACGCAGTATTTT. Amino acid sequence: CASRPQREGRDTQYF.

This clone was seen just once. The rearrangement uses TRBV6-1 and TRBJ1-5; tentatively, D is TRBD1 (5 bases). Germline V gene data show CDR1 as MNHNS and CDR2 as SASEGT. The V end was cut by 4 bases, the J end by 7 bases, with 11 bases between. The CDR3 length is 13 residues. CDR3 residues: CASSGRGTQPQHF. The CDR3 region has the DNA TGTGCCAGCAGTGGACGGGGGACCCAGCCCCAGCATTTT.

This rearrangement joins TRBV5-1 to TRBJ2-4, with D possibly matching TRBD1 (6 bases). V gave up 0 bases and J gave up 8 bases, with 12 bases separating them. Germline CDR1 is SGHRS and CDR2 is YFSETQ. The CDR3 extends over 14 amino acids. The CDR3 coding sequence is TGCGCCAGCAGCTTGGGAGGTGCAGGGGACATTCAGTACTTC. Protein sequence: CASSLGGAGDIQYF. The whole variable domain, filled in from reference TRBV5-1 and TRBJ2-4, reads KAGVTQTPRYLIKTRGQQVTLSCSPISGHRSVSWYQQTPGQGLQFLFEYFSETQRNKGNFPGRFSGRQFSNSRSEMNVSTLELGDSALYLCASSLGGAGDIQYFGAGTRLSVL.

The table lists this clone with a few counts. The chain recombines TRBV6-5 with TRBJ1-1, with 8 bases fitting TRBD1. CDR3 length: 14 amino acids. The germline V gene encodes CDR1 MNHEY and CDR2 SVGAGI. Trimming at V came to 7 bases and at J to 4 bases, leaving 8 bases not matched to a gene. In nucleotides, the CDR3 is TGTGCCAGCAACCCAGGGGGCAGGGGCACTGAAGCTTTCTTT. It encodes CASNPGGRGTEAFF.